These 31 T cell receptor beta chains were sequenced from one sample in a study of control samples from healthy donors and cancer patients (dated by TCRdb to 2020 to 2022). Library method: the immunoSEQ multiplex PCR assay. TCRdb retrieved this table from immuneACCESS and kept in-frame rearrangements only. Not all clones are present; in checked studies, unresolved V genes account for under half, and no reason is known for the remainder. Counted in this sample were tens of thousands of clones; 90% of them appeared once. Of the sample, about 4% falls within the top ten clones. The sample was blood. The source is a woman aged 18-29 years in good health.

The V and J genes are TRBV14 and TRBJ2-5; 7 nucleotides align to TRBD2. This CDR3 spans 13 amino acids. Trimming removed 5 bases from V and 5 bases from J; junction bases left unmatched: 5. CDR1 is SGHDN, CDR2 FVKESK, per germline. CDR3 in amino acids: CASSGGGLETQYF. The DNA for the CDR3 is TGTGCCAGCAGCGGCGGGGGATTGGAGACCCAGTACTTC.

The genes are TRBV27 and TRBJ2-1; TRBD1 matches at 12 bases. V gave up 4 bases and J gave up 6 bases; unmatched junction bases: 7. This CDR3 has 16 residues. Looked up from germline, CDR1 is MNHEY and CDR2 is SMNVEV (reference sequence). The DNA for the CDR3 is TGTGCCAGCAGTTACACGGGACAGGGGGCCATCAATGAGCAGTTCTTC. This encodes CASSYTGQGAINEQFF.

The CDR3, as DNA: TGTGCCAGCACCGGGGGTGGGGACTATGGCTACACCTTC. Its protein product is CASTGGGDYGYTF. V is TRBV2 and J is TRBJ1-2; maybe TRBD1 (5 bases). Germline-derived CDR1 and CDR2 are SNHLY and FYNNEI. The CDR3 length is 13 residues. Between the trimmed V and J ends, which lost 7 bases and 3 bases, there was a span of 12 bases.

The chain has TRBV5-5 and TRBJ1-4; no clear D. Germline-derived CDR1 and CDR2 are SGHKS and YYEKEE (reference sequence). The CDR3 is 15 amino acids. The V end was cut by 4 bases, the J end by 5 bases, with 15 bases between. The CDR3 spells CASSAGIQMNEKLFF. The CDR3 DNA sequence: TGTGCCAGCAGCGCCGGGATACAGATGAATGAAAAACTGTTTTTT.

The chain combines TRBV4-2 with TRBJ2-4; TRBD2 matches at 7 bases. The CDR3 extends over 13 amino acids. CDR1 is LGHNA, CDR2 YNFKEQ, per germline. J gave up 9 bases and V 4 bases, and 6 bases lay outside the gene matches. The CDR3: CASSPSGGSIQYF. In DNA form, the CDR3 reads TGTGCCAGCAGCCCGTCCGGCGGGAGCATTCAGTACTTC.

This rearrangement joins TRBV5-6 to TRBJ1-1; D is uncertain. V was pared by 0 bases and J by 10 bases, with 13 bases between. From germline, CDR1 is SGHDT and CDR2 YYEEEE. The CDR3 loop spans 13 amino acids. DNA of the CDR3: TGTGCCAGCAGCTTGGAACGTATAGCAGGAGCTTTCTTT. As protein: CASSLERIAGAFF.

The sample holds one count of this clone. J is TRBJ2-1 and V is TRBV5-1; 10 bases align to TRBD2. The CDR3 totals 15 residues. Trimming took 0 bases from V and 10 from J; bases not matched to a gene: 7. Germline CDR1 and CDR2: SGHRS and YFSETQ. For the CDR3, the DNA is TGCGCCAGCAGCTTGGCCCTAGCGGGGGCGATAGAGCAGTTCTTC. Its translation is CASSLALAGAIEQFF.

The chain is built from TRBV6-5 and TRBJ1-1; perhaps TRBD1 as D (5 bases). CDR1 is MNHEY, CDR2 SVGAGI, per germline. CDR3 length equals 15 residues. Trimming left V 6 bases short and J 4 bases short, with 18 bases between. CDR3 sequence reads: CASSPRAGGGTEAFF. DNA of the CDR3: TGTGCCAGCAGCCCCAGAGCAGGTGGGGGCACTGAAGCTTTCTTT.

The chain recombines TRBV4-2 with TRBJ2-3, with D possibly being TRBD2 (5 bases). V was cut by 0 bases and J by 3 bases, with 13 bases left in between. This CDR3 region has 16 residues. The V gene's germline CDR1 is LGHNA and CDR2 YNFKEQ. The CDR3 spells CASSQDKGSGTDTQYF. CDR3 nucleotides: TGTGCCAGCAGCCAAGATAAAGGGTCGGGGACAGATACGCAGTATTTT.

This clone showed up just a few times. The chain couples TRBV27 to TRBJ2-4, with a possible D match to TRBD2 (6 bases). Per germline, CDR1 MNHEY and CDR2 SMNVEV (reference sequence). The germline V and J ends were trimmed by 3 bases and 8 bases, with 8 bases remaining between them. The CDR3 covers 12 residues. CDR3 sequence reads: CASSFGGDIQYF. In DNA form, the CDR3 reads TGTGCCAGCAGTTTCGGCGGGGACATTCAGTACTTC.

For the CDR3, the DNA is TGTGCCAGCAGCTTAGTGGGACTAGCGGGGGGTCCAGCCTACAATGAGCAGTTCTTC. Amino acids: CASSLVGLAGGPAYNEQFF. The V call is TRBV7-6, the J call TRBJ2-1; 15 bases are a match to TRBD2. Germline values: CDR1 SGHVS, CDR2 FNYEAQ. Trimming cost V 1 base and J 2 bases; bases outside gene matches: 6. The CDR3 runs to 19 residues.

In its sample, this clone was seen once. The chain is built from TRBV18 and TRBJ1-5; TRBD1 aligns across 9 bases. The CDR3 covers 15 residues. The V and J ends lost 3 bases and 7 bases, in that order; junction bases with no gene match: 7. Germline V gene lookup returns CDR1 KGHSH and CDR2 LQKENI. In DNA form, the CDR3 reads TGTGCCAGCTCACCGACAGGGGGGGTGGGGCAGCCCCAGCATTTT. It translates to CASSPTGGVGQPQHF.

The chain is built from TRBV5-1 and TRBJ2-1; D possibly corresponds to TRBD1 (5 bases). Germline CDR1 reads SGHRS; CDR2 reads YFSETQ. Trimming took 0 bases from V and 6 from J, leaving 13 bases between them. The CDR3 length is 15 residues. The CDR3 bases are TGCGCCAGCAGCTTGGGCCCGCCAGGGCGCAATGAGCAGTTCTTC. Translation: CASSLGPPGRNEQFF.

The chain carries TRBV4-2 and TRBJ2-1; 11 bases match TRBD1. Germline values: CDR1 LGHNA, CDR2 YNFKEQ. V was pared by 1 base and J by 9 bases, with 2 bases of the junction left unmatched. CDR3 length equals 14 residues. CDR3 residues: CASSQGTGGTEQFF. The CDR3 DNA sequence: TGTGCCAGCAGCCAAGGGACAGGGGGCACTGAGCAGTTCTTC.

This chain connects TRBV11-2 to TRBJ1-5; 7 nucleotides align to TRBD1. CDR3 size: 14 residues. The V and J ends lost 4 bases and 6 bases, in that order; junction bases with no gene match: 6. Germline CDR1 reads SGHAT; CDR2 reads FQNNGV. This chain's CDR3 is CASSSTGNRQPQHF. The CDR3 DNA is TGTGCCAGCAGCTCGACAGGGAATCGTCAGCCCCAGCATTTT.

On this clone itself: This same CDR3 is encoded by further DNA sequences in the sample. The chain recombines TRBV7-3 with TRBJ2-1, with 10 bases lining up with TRBD2. Germline V CDR1 and CDR2: SGHTA, FQGTGA. V lost 0 bases, J lost 5 bases, and 1 base stayed unmatched. The CDR3 is 15 residues long. For the CDR3, the DNA is TGTGCCAGCAGCTTAACTAGCGGGGGGAACAATGAGCAGTTCTTC. Translating gives CASSLTSGGNNEQFF.

CDR3: CASSRTAPVDYGYTF. The CDR3 DNA sequence: TGTGCCAGCAGCAGGACAGCCCCCGTGGACTATGGCTACACCTTC. The V and J genes are TRBV27 and TRBJ1-2, with D possibly being TRBD1 (6 bases). Per germline, CDR1 MNHEY and CDR2 SMNVEV (reference sequence). The CDR3 runs 15 residues. V was shortened by 6 bases and J by 3 bases, with 17 bases between the two germline ends.

The rearrangement joins TRBV11-2 to TRBJ1-6; tentatively, D is TRBD1 (6 bases). The germline V and J ends were trimmed by 3 bases and 7 bases, with 10 bases remaining between them. Germline loops: CDR1 SGHAT, CDR2 FQNNGV. The CDR3 is 14 amino acids. The CDR3 sequence is CASSLTGSNSPLHF. In nucleotides, the CDR3 is TGTGCCAGCAGCTTGACAGGATCCAATTCACCCCTCCACTTT.

The chain carries TRBV6-4 and TRBJ1-2; unclear D gene. CDR1 and CDR2 (germline): MRHNA, SNTAGT. Trimming cost V 0 bases and J 4 bases, with 18 bases left between them. The CDR3 has 17 residues. The CDR3 DNA reads TGTGCCAGCAGTGACTCGATCGGCAGGATGGGCTGCTATGGCTACACCTTC. This sequence encodes CASSDSIGRMGCYGYTF.

CDR3 nucleotides: TGTGCCAGCAGGAACACCGGGGAGCTGTTTTTT. As protein: CASRNTGELFF. V and J are TRBV27 and TRBJ2-2; no clear D gene. Trimming shortened V by 6 bases and J by 1 base, and 0 bases separated the two germline ends. Germline-derived CDR1 and CDR2 are MNHEY and SMNVEV (reference sequence). This CDR3 is 11 amino acids long.

The chain links TRBV7-2 to TRBJ2-5; D call uncertain. The CDR3 loop spans 13 amino acids. CDR1 and CDR2 from the germline V gene are SGHTA and FQGNSA. V dropped 1 base and J dropped 4 bases, with 7 bases sitting between them. This chain's CDR3 is CASSLVVGETQYF. For the CDR3, the DNA is TGTGCCAGCAGCTTAGTGGTAGGAGAGACCCAGTACTTC.

The CDR3 nucleotides are TGTGCCAGCAGCCCGGAGGTAGGGGGAGGAAACACCATATATTTT. It specifies CASSPEVGGGNTIYF. J is TRBJ1-3 and V is TRBV6-6; D might be TRBD1 (6 bases). The V end was cut by 6 bases, the J end by 4 bases, with 16 bases between. The CDR3 is made up of 15 amino acids. CDR1 MNHNY and CDR2 SVGAGI come from the germline V gene (reference sequence).

J is TRBJ1-2 and V is TRBV5-8; D is ambiguous. CDR1 SGHTS and CDR2 YDEGEE come from the germline V gene. The CDR3 runs to 12 residues. Trimming removed 4 bases at V and 7 bases at J, with 11 bases between. CDR3 protein: CASSLGVSGYTF. CDR3 DNA: TGTGCCAGCAGCCTTGGGGTCTCTGGCTACACCTTC.

This clone appeared once. This chain joins TRBV7-9 and TRBJ2-5; no reliable D call. CDR1 and CDR2 from the germline V gene are SEHNR and FQNEAQ (reference sequence). The germline V and J ends were trimmed by 4 bases and 4 bases, with 10 bases remaining between them. This CDR3 spans 13 amino acids. The CDR3 nucleotides are TGTGCCAGCAGCTCTGAGTCGGCAGAGACCCAGTACTTC. Translation: CASSSESAETQYF.

V usage is TRBV12-5 and J usage is TRBJ1-2, with D perhaps matching TRBD1 (6 bases). The V end was cut by 6 bases, the J end by 4 bases, with 12 bases between. This CDR3 is built from 13 residues. The V gene's germline CDR1 is LGHNT and CDR2 FRNRAP. The CDR3 region is CASGSPGVYGYTF. The CDR3 DNA is TGTGCTAGTGGGTCTCCAGGGGTCTATGGCTACACCTTC. Combining the CDR3 with reference TRBV12-5 and TRBJ1-2 gives the whole variable domain DARVTQTPRHKVTEMGQEVTMRCQPILGHNTVFWYRQTMMQGLELLAYFRNRAPLDDSGMPKDRFSAEMPDATLATLKIQPSEPRDSAVYFCASGSPGVYGYTFGSGTRLTVV.

CDR3 nucleotide sequence: TGTGCCAGCCCCACTCACTCCGGCCTGAATTTATTGTCGGGCTACACCTTC. Amino acids: CASPTHSGLNLLSGYTF. This chain connects TRBV9 to TRBJ1-2; no reliable D call. The germline gives CDR1 SGDLS, CDR2 YYNGEE. V gave up 7 bases and J gave up 8 bases, with 30 bases separating them. The CDR3 has 17 amino acids.

This clone was seen only once. This chain links TRBV12-3 or TRBV12-4 with TRBJ2-3; 9 bases align to TRBD2. Trimming took 5 bases from V and 14 from J; bases not matched to a gene: 8. The CDR3 is 12 residues long. In DNA form, the CDR3 reads TGTGCCAGCAGTGTCCCGGGACTAGCACGGTATTTT. Its protein is CASSVPGLARYF.

This clone came up a few times. The chain employs TRBV5-6 and TRBJ2-3; TRBD1 aligns across 11 bases. Trimming removed 5 bases from V and 2 bases from J; junction bases left unmatched: 10. This CDR3 is built from 17 residues. Germline V gene data show CDR1 as SGHDT and CDR2 as YYEEEE. This CDR3 reads CASSNEGTGGYTDTQYF. In DNA, the CDR3 is TGTGCCAGCAGTAATGAAGGGACAGGGGGATACACAGATACGCAGTATTTT.

The chain links TRBV6-7 to TRBJ2-7; D is possibly TRBD2 (6 bases). Being an ORF, TRBV6-7 has a function that is uncertain. V dropped 0 bases and J dropped 7 bases, with 16 bases sitting between them. The CDR3 consists of 15 residues. The CDR3 nucleotides read TGTGCCAGCAGTTACTCGACAAGGGGAGGCTTGGAGCAGTACTTC. Amino acids: CASSYSTRGGLEQYF.

The chain recombines TRBV19 with TRBJ1-2; perhaps TRBD1 as D (5 bases). V was pared by 6 bases and J by 6 bases, with 20 bases between. CDR3 length: 15 residues. Germline V gene lookup returns CDR1 LNHDA and CDR2 SQIVND (reference sequence). The CDR3 region has the DNA TGTGCCAGTAGCCTCCAAGGCGGGGGGATCCATGGCTACACCTTC. Translating it yields CASSLQGGGIHGYTF.

The chain is built from TRBV3-1 (or the pseudogene TRBV3-2) and TRBJ2-7, with D maybe TRBD2 (6 bases). The CDR3 length is 15 residues. The germline CDR1 and CDR2 sequences are LGHDT and YNNKEL (reference sequence). The V gene lost 4 bases and the J gene lost 3 bases, with 16 bases spanning the gap. The CDR3 here is CASSLSGDFYYEQYF. DNA for the CDR3: TGTGCCAGCAGCCTTAGTGGGGACTTCTACTACGAGCAGTACTTC.